These 14 T cell receptor beta chains share one sample of origin, sequenced in a study of read filtering for tumor transcriptome and immune sequencing. The library was built from around 380 ng RNA with molecular barcoded adaptors for alpha/delta and beta/gamma chains. MiXCR was run by TCRdb on the reads, yielding one entry per CDR3 protein. The table lists approximately 90,000 distinct CDR3 sequences, approximately 13% of them singletons. Input material: a population of CD138-negative cells sorted from bone marrow. These TCRs come from a donor aged 40 or older with multiple myeloma.

Many counts were recorded for this clonotype. The chain couples TRBV20-1 to TRBJ2-7; TRBD1 or TRBD2 may be the D gene (5 bases each). Between the trimmed V and J ends, which lost 6 bases and 5 bases, there was a span of 23 bases. Germline CDR1 is DFQATT and CDR2 is SNEGSKA (reference sequence). The CDR3 is 15 amino acids. CDR3 nucleotides: TGCAGTGCCGCGATGGGGACCTCTTCCCTCGACGAGCAGTACTTC. As protein: CSAAMGTSSLDEQYF.

Remarks on this clonotype: This may be a read error, as it is one base from a much larger clone. For the CDR3, the DNA is TGCGCCAGCGGCCGGGCGGGAGGCGGACAAGAGACCCAGTACTTC. Its protein product is CASGRAGGGQETQYF. The chain carries TRBV5-1 and TRBJ2-5; 8 nucleotides agree with TRBD2. This CDR3 has 15 amino acids. The V gene end was trimmed by 7 bases and the J gene end by 2 bases; junction bases not matched to a gene: 10. The germline CDR1 and CDR2 sequences are SGHRS and YFSETQ.

This clonotype showed up many times. V and J are TRBV9 and TRBJ2-3; weak D call: TRBD1 (5 bases). Per the germline V gene, CDR1 is SGDLS and CDR2 is YYNGEE. The CDR3 spans 15 residues. The V and J ends lost 6 bases and 2 bases respectively, with 16 bases between them. CDR3 residues: CASTRSDTFTDTQYF. The CDR3 nucleotides read TGTGCCAGCACCCGATCGGACACTTTCACAGATACGCAGTATTTT.

This clonotype has only a few counts. A much larger clone is a single base away; this may be a read error. V gene TRBV6-2 or TRBV6-3 combines with J gene TRBJ2-1, with D possibly TRBD2 on 6 matching bases. The germline V gene encodes CDR1 MNHEY and CDR2 SVGEGT. V was clipped by 8 bases and J by 7 bases, with 21 bases between them. The CDR3 runs to 15 residues. As DNA, the CDR3 is TGTGCCAGCGAAGACCTAGCGTGGGCAGGGAATGAGCAGTTCTTC. Its translation: CASEDLAWAGNEQFF.

This clonotype was observed many times. The chain uses TRBV20-1 and TRBJ2-7; D is possibly TRBD1 (6 bases). The CDR3 covers 13 residues. From germline, CDR1 is DFQATT and CDR2 SNEGSKA (reference sequence). Trimming pared 6 bases from V and 2 bases from J, leaving 14 bases between. CDR3 amino acids: CSANPGGTYEQYF. CDR3 coding DNA: TGCAGTGCAAATCCTGGGGGCACCTACGAGCAGTACTTC.

At least ten counts were recorded for this clonotype. The rearrangement uses TRBV6-2 or TRBV6-3 and TRBJ2-1; D perhaps matches TRBD2 (7 bases). V gave up 3 bases and J gave up 2 bases, with 11 bases separating them. The CDR3 consists of 15 residues. Germline assignment: CDR1 MNHEY and CDR2 SVGEGT. The CDR3 DNA reads TGTGCCAGCAGTTATGGGGGGGCTGCCTACAATGAGCAGTTCTTC. It codes for CASSYGGAAYNEQFF.

This clonotype was seen at least ten times. The rearrangement uses TRBV12-3 or TRBV12-4 and TRBJ1-5; no clear D. Trimming stripped 5 bases from V and 6 bases from J, with 17 bases between. The CDR3 runs 15 residues. DNA of the CDR3: TGTGCCAGCAGTCCGCCTCCAGGCCTCATTCAGCCCCAGCATTTT. As protein: CASSPPPGLIQPQHF.

Comments on this clonotype: Likely a read error: the CDR3 ends without its conserved phenylalanine or tryptophan. V is TRBV20-1 and J is TRBJ2-1, with D possibly matching TRBD2 (6 bases). Per the germline V gene, CDR1 is DFQATT and CDR2 is SNEGSKA (reference sequence). V lost 2 bases to trimming and J lost 3 bases, with 8 bases between them. The length of the CDR3 is 13 residues. The CDR3 DNA follows: TGCAGTGCTAGACTGACTAGCTACAATGAGCAGTTCCTC. Protein product: CSARLTSYNEQFL.

As to this clonotype: This sequence may be a read error, since a much larger clone differs from it by one base. The rearrangement uses TRBV29-1 and TRBJ1-1; D unresolved. CDR3 size: 14 residues. Per germline, CDR1 SQVTM and CDR2 ANQGSEA. The DNA for the CDR3 is TGCAGCGTTGAAGGGCCGGGGATGAACACTGTAGCTTCCTTT. Translation: CSVEGPGMNTVASF.

This clonotype was recorded at least ten times. The chain has TRBV7-2 and TRBJ2-5; 11 bases align to TRBD2. Trimming removed 5 bases from V and 5 bases from J; junction bases left unmatched: 10. The germline gives CDR1 SGHTA, CDR2 FQGNSA. This CDR3 is 16 amino acids long. The CDR3 protein is CASSTSGTSGWETQYF. CDR3 nucleotides: TGTGCCAGCAGCACGTCCGGGACTAGCGGTTGGGAGACCCAGTACTTC.

The sample holds many counts of this clonotype. The chain recombines TRBV5-1 with TRBJ2-2, with D unresolved. The germline CDR1 and CDR2 sequences are SGHRS and YFSETQ. The CDR3 runs 15 residues. The V end lost 0 bases, the J end lost 2 bases, and 8 bases lay between the germline ends. The CDR3 DNA follows: TGCGCCAGCAGCTTGGACGGATTTAACACCGGGGAGCTGTTTTTT. The encoded protein is CASSLDGFNTGELFF.

This clonotype has a handful of counts. The CDR3 end shows no conserved phenylalanine or tryptophan, and so a read error is likely. The chain links TRBV9 to TRBJ1-1; possibly TRBD1 for D (5 bases). CDR1 SGDLS and CDR2 YYNGEE come from the germline V gene. Deletions cut 3 bases from V and 1 base from J, with 10 bases between. This CDR3 region has 14 residues. The DNA of the CDR3 is TGTGCCAGCAGCGAGGGACTTGCGAACACTGAAGCTTTCTCT. Amino acids: CASSEGLANTEAFS.

This clonotype was counted a few times. Possible read error: a much larger clone is one base away. This chain uses TRBV6-5 with TRBJ2-3; 7 positions match TRBD1. J gave up 8 bases and V 7 bases, and 12 bases lay outside the gene matches. The CDR3 covers 14 residues. Germline V gives CDR1 MNHEY, CDR2 SVGAGI. CDR3 region: CASKPGQAAGTQYF. CDR3 nucleotide sequence: TGTGCCAGCAAACCCGGACAGGCAGCAGGTACGCAGTATTTT.

The sample holds many counts of this clonotype. The chain couples TRBV20-1 to TRBJ2-3, with TRBD2 identical over 10 bases. Trimming removed 2 bases from V and 0 bases from J; junction bases left unmatched: 8. CDR1 and CDR2 from the germline V gene are DFQATT and SNEGSKA (reference sequence). The CDR3 spans 17 residues. CDR3 nucleotide sequence: TGCAGTGCTAGACCCCTCCCGACTAGCGGGAGCACAGATACGCAGTATTTT. It yields the protein CSARPLPTSGSTDTQYF.